Listed below are T cell receptor beta chains from one sample, sequenced in a study of T cell changes during pregnancy in multiple sclerosis. Profiling relied on immunoSEQ multiplex PCR, and the TCRdb table lists in-frame clones only, not all of them. This sample yields about 41,000 clones, of which about nine tenths are seen a single time; under 0.7% belongs to the top ten. The sequenced sample was CD4+ T cells from peripheral blood mononuclear cells, obtained in the first trimester of pregnancy. The receptors were sampled from a female donor with multiple sclerosis, enrolled in a pregnancy study. Each CDR3 is given with its conserved first and last residue. A D gene is named only where the DNA matches it firmly. The size entry is marked missing in some rows and otherwise reads once, few, many or a size class.

D gene	clone size	J gene	V gene	CDR3 DNA	CDR3 protein
TRBD2	few	TRBJ2-3	TRBV6-1	TGTGCCAGCAGTGACCCTAGCGGGAGGGCGACAGATACGCAGTATTTT	CASSDPSGRATDTQYF
NA	NA	TRBJ2-1	TRBV5-6	TGTGCCAGCAGGTCCGGGTCTAATAACAATGAGCAGTTCTTC	CASRSGSNNNEQFF
TRBD1	NA	TRBJ1-4	TRBV28	TGTGCCAGCAGGTCAGGGGGCTCTGAAAAACTGTTTTTT	CASRSGGSEKLFF
TRBD2	NA	TRBJ2-7	TRBV7-3	TGTGCCAGCAGCCCTAGCGGAACTACATCCTACGAGCAGTACTTC	CASSPSGTTSYEQYF
NA	few	TRBJ1-1	TRBV18	TGTGCCAGCTCACCAGAGATTATGAACACTGAAGCTTTCTTT	CASSPEIMNTEAFF
TRBD2	NA	TRBJ2-7	TRBV7-2	TGTGCCAGCAGCCCTCGGGGGAGGGGCTACGAGCAGTACTTC	CASSPRGRGYEQYF
NA	once	TRBJ2-3	TRBV11-2	TGTGCCAGCAGCGTCGGCAGCCCAGGGATAATAGATACGCAGTATTTT	CASSVGSPGIIDTQYF
NA	NA	TRBJ1-5	TRBV6-1	TGTGCCACCGGGGGGGGGAATCAGCCCCAGCATTTT	CATGGGNQPQHF
TRBD1	NA	TRBJ2-7	TRBV6-5	TGTGCCAGCAAGTATGACAGGGGGTTCTACGAGCAGTACTTC	CASKYDRGFYEQYF
TRBD1	NA	TRBJ1-3	TRBV6-1	TGTGCCAGCAGACAAGTACAGGGGTCAGGAAACACCATATATTTT	CASRQVQGSGNTIYF
NA	once	TRBJ2-7	TRBV7-2	TGTGCCAGCAGCTCCTTAGCGGCCTTGGGCGAGCAGTACTTC	CASSSLAALGEQYF
TRBD1	NA	TRBJ2-7	TRBV13	TGTGCCAGCAGCACCCAGCCCTGGACAGGGGAGGGAGGGACCTACGAGCAGTACTTC	CASSTQPWTGEGGTYEQYF
NA	NA	TRBJ2-7	TRBV28	TGTGCCAGCAGTTCCACAGCGGAGAGCTCCTACGAGCAGTACTTC	CASSSTAESSYEQYF
NA	NA	TRBJ1-2	TRBV16	TGTGCCAGCAGCCAATCAGGGGATGGAGGCTACACCTTC	CASSQSGDGGYTF
NA	NA	TRBJ1-2	TRBV18	TGTGCCAGCTCACCTTCTGTGACAGGAGACTATGGCTACACCTTC	CASSPSVTGDYGYTF
TRBD1	NA	TRBJ2-5	TRBV4-2	TGTGCCAGCAGCCAAGATTGGACAGGGGAAGGCCAGTACTTC	CASSQDWTGEGQYF
NA	NA	TRBJ2-7	TRBV4-2	TGTGCCAGCAGCCTGACAGCGTCGAACTCCTACGAGCAGTACTTC	CASSLTASNSYEQYF